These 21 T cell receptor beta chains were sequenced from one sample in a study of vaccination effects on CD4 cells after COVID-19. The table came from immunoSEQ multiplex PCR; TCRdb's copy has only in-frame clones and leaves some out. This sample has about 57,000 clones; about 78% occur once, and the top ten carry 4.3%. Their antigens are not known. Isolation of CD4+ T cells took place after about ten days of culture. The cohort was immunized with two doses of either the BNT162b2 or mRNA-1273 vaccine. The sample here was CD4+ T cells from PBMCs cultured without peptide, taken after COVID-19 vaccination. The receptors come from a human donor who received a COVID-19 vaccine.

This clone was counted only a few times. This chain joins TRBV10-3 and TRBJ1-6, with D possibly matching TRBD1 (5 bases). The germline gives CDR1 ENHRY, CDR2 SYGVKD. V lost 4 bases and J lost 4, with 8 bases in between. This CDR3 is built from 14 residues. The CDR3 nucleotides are TGTGCCATCAGTGGGGGGGAATATAATTCACCCCTCCACTTT. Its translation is CAISGGEYNSPLHF.

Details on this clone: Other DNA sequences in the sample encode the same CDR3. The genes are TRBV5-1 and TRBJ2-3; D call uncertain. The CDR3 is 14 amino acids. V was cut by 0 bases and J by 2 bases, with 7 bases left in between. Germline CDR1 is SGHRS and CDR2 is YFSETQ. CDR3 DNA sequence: TGCGCCAGCAGCTTGGGCAGCCCCACAGATACGCAGTATTTT. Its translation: CASSLGSPTDTQYF.

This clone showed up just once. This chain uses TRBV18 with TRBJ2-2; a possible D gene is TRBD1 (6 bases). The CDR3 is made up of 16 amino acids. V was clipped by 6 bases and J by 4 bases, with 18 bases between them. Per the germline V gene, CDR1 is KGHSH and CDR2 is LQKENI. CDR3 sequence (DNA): TGTGCCAGCTCGGACTTCCGCGGCAGGGGCACCGGGGAGCTGTTTTTT. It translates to CASSDFRGRGTGELFF.

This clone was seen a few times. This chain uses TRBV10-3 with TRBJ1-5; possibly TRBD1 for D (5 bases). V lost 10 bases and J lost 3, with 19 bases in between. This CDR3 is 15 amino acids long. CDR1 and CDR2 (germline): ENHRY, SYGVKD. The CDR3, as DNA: TGTGCCACCGGCGGAGGGACGGCATACAATCAGCCCCAGCATTTT. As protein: CATGGGTAYNQPQHF.

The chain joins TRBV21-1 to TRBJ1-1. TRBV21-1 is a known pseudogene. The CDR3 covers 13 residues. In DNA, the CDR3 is TGTGCCACCTTGGACGGGAGGAACACTGAAGCTTTCTTT. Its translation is CATLDGRNTEAFF.

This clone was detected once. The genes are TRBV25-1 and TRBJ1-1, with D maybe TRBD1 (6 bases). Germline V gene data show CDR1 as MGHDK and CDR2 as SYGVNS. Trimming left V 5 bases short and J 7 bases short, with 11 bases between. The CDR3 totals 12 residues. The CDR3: CASSFGQFEAFF. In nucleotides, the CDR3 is TGTGCCAGCAGTTTTGGACAGTTTGAAGCTTTCTTT.

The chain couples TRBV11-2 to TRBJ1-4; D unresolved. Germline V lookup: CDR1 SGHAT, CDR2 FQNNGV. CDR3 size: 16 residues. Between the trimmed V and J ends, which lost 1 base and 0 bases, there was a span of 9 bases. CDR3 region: CASSLVARATNEKLFF. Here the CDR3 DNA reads TGTGCCAGCAGCTTAGTCGCCCGGGCAACTAATGAAAAACTGTTTTTT.

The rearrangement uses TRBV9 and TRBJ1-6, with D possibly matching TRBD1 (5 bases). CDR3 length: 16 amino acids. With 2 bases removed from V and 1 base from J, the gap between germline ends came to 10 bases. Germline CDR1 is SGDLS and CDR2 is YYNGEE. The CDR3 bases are TGTGCCAGCAGCGTGGGGGGTTCGTCCTATAATTCACCCCTCCACTTT. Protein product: CASSVGGSSYNSPLHF.

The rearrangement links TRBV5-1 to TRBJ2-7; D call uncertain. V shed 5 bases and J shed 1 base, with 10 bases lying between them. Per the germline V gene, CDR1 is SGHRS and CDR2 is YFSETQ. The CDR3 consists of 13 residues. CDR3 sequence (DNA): TGCGCCAGCAGGGACGCGGTATCCTACGAGCAGTACTTC. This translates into CASRDAVSYEQYF. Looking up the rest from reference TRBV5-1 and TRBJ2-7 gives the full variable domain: KAGVTQTPRYLIKTRGQQVTLSCSPISGHRSVSWYQQTPGQGLQFLFEYFSETQRNKGNFPGRFSGRQFSNSRSEMNVSTLELGDSALYLCASRDAVSYEQYFGPGTRLTVT.

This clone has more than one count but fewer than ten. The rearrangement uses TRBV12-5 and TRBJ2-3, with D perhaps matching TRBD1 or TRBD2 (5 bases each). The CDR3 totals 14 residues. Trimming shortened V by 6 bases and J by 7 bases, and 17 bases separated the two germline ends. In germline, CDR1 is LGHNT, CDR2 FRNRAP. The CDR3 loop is CASGAMGVANTQYF. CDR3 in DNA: TGTGCTAGTGGCGCCATGGGGGTAGCGAATACGCAGTATTTT.

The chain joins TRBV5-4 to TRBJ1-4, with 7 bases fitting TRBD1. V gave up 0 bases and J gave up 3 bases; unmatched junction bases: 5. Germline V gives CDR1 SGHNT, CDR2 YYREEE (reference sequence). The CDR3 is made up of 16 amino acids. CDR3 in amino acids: CASSLGLGQPNEKLFF. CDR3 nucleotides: TGTGCCAGCAGCTTGGGGTTGGGACAGCCTAATGAAAAACTGTTTTTT.

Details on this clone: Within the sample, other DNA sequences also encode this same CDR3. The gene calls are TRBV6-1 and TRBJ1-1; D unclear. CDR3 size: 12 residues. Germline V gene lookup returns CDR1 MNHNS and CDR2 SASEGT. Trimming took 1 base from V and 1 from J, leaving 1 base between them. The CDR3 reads CASSEGNTEAFF. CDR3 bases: TGTGCCAGCAGTGAAGGGAACACTGAAGCTTTCTTT.

The CDR3 spells CASSLIEATGGGNTIYF. CDR3 in DNA: TGCGCCAGCAGCTTGATTGAGGCGACAGGGGGCGGAAACACCATATATTTT. This sequence joins TRBV5-1 and TRBJ1-3; TRBD1 matches at 10 bases. J gave up 4 bases and V 1 base, and 8 bases lay outside the gene matches. The CDR3 runs 17 residues. Germline V gene sequence: CDR1 SGHRS, CDR2 YFSETQ.

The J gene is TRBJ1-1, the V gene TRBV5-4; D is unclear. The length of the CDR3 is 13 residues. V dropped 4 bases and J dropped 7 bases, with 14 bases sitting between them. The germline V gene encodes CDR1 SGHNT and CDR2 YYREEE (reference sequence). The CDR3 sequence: CASSTQIGGEAFF. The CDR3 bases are TGTGCCAGCAGCACGCAAATCGGAGGTGAAGCTTTCTTT.

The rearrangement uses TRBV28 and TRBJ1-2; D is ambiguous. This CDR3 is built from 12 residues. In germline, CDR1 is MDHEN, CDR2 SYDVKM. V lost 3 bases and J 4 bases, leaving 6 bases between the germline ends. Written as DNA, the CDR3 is TGTGCCAGCAGTTTGAGTTTCTATGGCTACACCTTC. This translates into CASSLSFYGYTF.

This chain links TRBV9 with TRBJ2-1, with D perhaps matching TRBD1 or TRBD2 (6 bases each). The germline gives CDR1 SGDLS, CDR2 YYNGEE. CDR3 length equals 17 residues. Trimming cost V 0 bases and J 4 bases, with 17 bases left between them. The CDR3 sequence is CASSVEVGGRGYNEQFF. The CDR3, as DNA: TGTGCCAGCAGCGTAGAGGTGGGGGGCCGAGGGTACAATGAGCAGTTCTTC.

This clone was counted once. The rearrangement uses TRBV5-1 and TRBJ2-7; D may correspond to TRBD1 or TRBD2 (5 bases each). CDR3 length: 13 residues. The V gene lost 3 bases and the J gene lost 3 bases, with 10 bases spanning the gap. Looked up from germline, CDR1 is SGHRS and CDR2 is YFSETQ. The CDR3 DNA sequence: TGCGCCAGCAGCTCGGGACGCAGCTACGAGCAGTACTTC. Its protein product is CASSSGRSYEQYF.

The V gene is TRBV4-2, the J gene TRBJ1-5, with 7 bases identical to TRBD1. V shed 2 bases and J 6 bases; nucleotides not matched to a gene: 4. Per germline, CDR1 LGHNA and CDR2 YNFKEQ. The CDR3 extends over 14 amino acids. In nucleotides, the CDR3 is TGTGCCAGCAGCCAAAGGGGGCGAGGTCAGCCCCAGCATTTT. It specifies CASSQRGRGQPQHF.

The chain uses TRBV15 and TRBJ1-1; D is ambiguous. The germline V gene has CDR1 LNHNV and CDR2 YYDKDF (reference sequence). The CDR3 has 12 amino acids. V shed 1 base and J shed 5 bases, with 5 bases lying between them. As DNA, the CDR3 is TGTGCCACCAGCAGAGGATATACTGAAGCTTTCTTT. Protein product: CATSRGYTEAFF.

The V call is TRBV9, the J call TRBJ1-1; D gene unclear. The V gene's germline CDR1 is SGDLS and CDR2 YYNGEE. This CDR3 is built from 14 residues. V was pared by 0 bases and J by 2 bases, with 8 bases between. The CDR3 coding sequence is TGTGCCAGCAGCGTAGGCCGGGGAAACACTGAAGCTTTCTTT. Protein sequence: CASSVGRGNTEAFF.

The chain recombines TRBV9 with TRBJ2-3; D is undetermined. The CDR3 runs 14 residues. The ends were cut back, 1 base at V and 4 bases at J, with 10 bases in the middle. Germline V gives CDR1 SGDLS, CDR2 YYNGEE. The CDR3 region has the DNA TGTGCCAGCAGCGTACACGCAAGGTCAGATACGCAGTATTTT. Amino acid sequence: CASSVHARSDTQYF.